These 32 T cell receptor beta chains originate from one sample sequenced in a study of radiation and T cells in renal cell carcinoma. The protocol was immunoSEQ multiplex PCR, while the TCRdb copy is restricted to in-frame clones and leaves out a portion. The profile shows 130,000 to 150,000 clones, 75% to 90% of them singletons. Time point here: blood 4 weeks post-SBRT, at nephrectomy. Specified treatment: 15 Gy SBRT to primary tumor, nephrectomy 4 weeks later. The sequenced sample was blood, obtained from a patient whose treatment included radiotherapy and nephrectomy. Every receptor here comes from a woman in her forties or fifties with renal cell carcinoma.

V and J are TRBV9 and TRBJ2-7; possibly TRBD1 for D (5 bases). The CDR3 covers 18 residues. CDR1 is SGDLS, CDR2 YYNGEE, per germline. Between the trimmed V and J ends, which lost 0 bases and 5 bases, there was a span of 24 bases. The CDR3 loop is CASSVARDVDTAGDEQYF. As DNA, the CDR3 is TGTGCCAGCAGCGTAGCTCGAGACGTGGACACGGCTGGGGACGAGCAGTACTTC.

The V gene is TRBV30, the J gene TRBJ1-2; D remains ambiguous. Trimming left V 7 bases short and J 5 bases short, with 17 bases between. Germline assignment: CDR1 GTSNPN and CDR2 SVGIG (reference sequence). The CDR3 consists of 13 residues. In nucleotides, the CDR3 is TGTGCCTTCCGACCTGGCCCTAGGTATGGCTACACCTTC. It specifies CAFRPGPRYGYTF.

The chain is built from TRBV28 and TRBJ1-1; D is unresolved. The CDR3 has 16 residues. From germline, CDR1 is MDHEN and CDR2 SYDVKM. V was cut by 2 bases and J by 3 bases, with 16 bases left in between. This chain's CDR3 is CASSLEAGIPDTEAFF. CDR3 bases: TGTGCCAGCAGTTTAGAGGCAGGTATTCCGGACACTGAAGCTTTCTTT.

V gene TRBV4-1 combines with J gene TRBJ2-7; D possibly corresponds to TRBD1 (7 bases). V lost 1 base and J lost 2, with 12 bases in between. Per the germline V gene, CDR1 is MGHRA and CDR2 is YSYEKL. This CDR3 has 15 residues. In nucleotides, the CDR3 is TGCGCCAGCAGCCAAGGACAGGGAGGCCCCTACGAGCAGTACTTC. It translates to CASSQGQGGPYEQYF.

The V and J genes are TRBV9 and TRBJ1-1; TRBD1 agrees at 7 bases. There are 15 residues in the CDR3. The germline V gene encodes CDR1 SGDLS and CDR2 YYNGEE. J gave up 8 bases and V 0 bases, and 10 bases lay outside the gene matches. The CDR3, as DNA: TGTGCCAGCAGCGTAGACAGGGGACTCTACGGAGAAGCTTTCTTT. Protein product: CASSVDRGLYGEAFF.

In the case of this clone: Within the sample, other DNA sequences also encode this same CDR3. The V call is TRBV18, the J call TRBJ1-1; D perhaps matches TRBD1 (5 bases). This CDR3 contains 13 residues. CDR1 KGHSH and CDR2 LQKENI come from the germline V gene. The V gene lost 3 bases and the J gene lost 1 base, with 6 bases spanning the gap. The CDR3 DNA reads TGTGCCAGCTCACCGACAGCGAACACTGAAGCTTTCTTT. Translated: CASSPTANTEAFF.

This sequence joins TRBV9 and TRBJ2-5; TRBD1 matches 7 bases. Germline assignment: CDR1 SGDLS and CDR2 YYNGEE. This CDR3 comprises 15 residues. The trim removed 0 bases at V and 3 bases at J, leaving 5 bases unmatched. The CDR3 is CASSVAARGKETQYF. CDR3 in DNA: TGTGCCAGCAGCGTAGCTGCCAGGGGGAAAGAGACCCAGTACTTC.

This chain joins TRBV5-4 and TRBJ2-3; 12 bases fit TRBD2. The CDR3 runs 16 residues. Looked up from germline, CDR1 is SGHNT and CDR2 is YYREEE (reference sequence). Trimming at V came to 0 bases and at J to 6 bases, leaving 5 bases not matched to a gene. As DNA, the CDR3 is TGTGCCAGCAGCTTGGCTAGCGGGGGGGCCGGGGATACGCAGTATTTT. Residues: CASSLASGGAGDTQYF.

The CDR3 DNA reads as TGTGCCAGCAGCTCCGACAGGGGTCTACCCTCCTACGAGCAGTACTTC. Translating gives CASSSDRGLPSYEQYF. The V and J genes are TRBV11-2 and TRBJ2-7; 8 positions match TRBD1. Germline loops: CDR1 SGHAT, CDR2 FQNNGV. Trimming at V came to 4 bases and at J to 0 bases, leaving 8 bases not matched to a gene. CDR3 length: 16 amino acids.

The rearrangement uses TRBV27 and TRBJ2-6, with TRBD2 matching over 13 bases. The germline gives CDR1 MNHEY, CDR2 SMNVEV (reference sequence). The CDR3 contains 19 residues. Trimming removed 0 bases from V and 2 bases from J; junction bases left unmatched: 4. DNA of the CDR3: TGTGCCAGCAGTTTATCCAGACTAGCGGGAGGAACTGGGGCCAACGTCCTGACTTTC. This sequence encodes CASSLSRLAGGTGANVLTF.

The chain employs TRBV5-6 and TRBJ2-2; D is uncertain. CDR1 and CDR2 from the germline V gene are SGHDT and YYEEEE. The length of the CDR3 is 13 residues. Trimming took 8 bases from V and 5 from J, leaving 13 bases between them. The DNA for the CDR3 is TGTGCCAGTTCGACCCCCCGTACCGGGGAGCTGTTTTTT. Protein: CASSTPRTGELFF. The variable domain in full, with the rest retrieved from reference TRBV5-6 and TRBJ2-2, is DAGVTQSPTHLIKTRGQQVTLRCSPKSGHDTVSWYQQALGQGPQFIFQYYEEEERQRGNFPDRFSGHQFPNYSSELNVNALLLGDSALYLCASSTPRTGELFFGEGSRLTVL.

V and J are TRBV15 and TRBJ2-7; D gene unclear. The CDR3 covers 15 residues. From germline, CDR1 is LNHNV and CDR2 YYDKDF (reference sequence). V shed 1 base and J shed 2 bases, with 12 bases lying between them. The CDR3 region is CATSRGLGLAYEQYF. In DNA, the CDR3 is TGTGCCACCAGCAGAGGGCTGGGGTTAGCCTACGAGCAGTACTTC.

This clone was detected only once. The chain carries TRBV10-1 and TRBJ2-7, with D perhaps TRBD1 or TRBD2 (5 bases each). Trimming took off 0 bases at V and 3 bases at J, with 15 bases between the two ends. The CDR3 runs to 16 residues. Germline V lookup: CDR1 WNHNN, CDR2 SYGVQD (reference sequence). The CDR3 loop reads CASSESGDLGDYEQYF. The CDR3, as DNA: TGCGCCAGCAGTGAGTCGGGGGACCTCGGGGACTACGAGCAGTACTTC.

This clone was seen a handful of times. This rearrangement joins TRBV27 to TRBJ1-1; D remains unclear. Between the trimmed V and J ends, which lost 7 bases and 3 bases, there was a span of 18 bases. Germline lookup yields CDR1 MNHEY and CDR2 SMNVEV (reference sequence). The CDR3 totals 15 residues. The CDR3 DNA follows: TGTGCCAGCATCCCGAGGTCCGGGGATTACACTGAAGCTTTCTTT. It specifies CASIPRSGDYTEAFF.

The chain recombines TRBV9 with TRBJ2-3, with D possibly being TRBD1 or TRBD2 (5 bases each). In germline, CDR1 is SGDLS, CDR2 YYNGEE. This CDR3 spans 20 amino acids. V was shortened by 0 bases and J by 2 bases, with 25 bases between the two germline ends. The DNA for the CDR3 is TGTGCCAGCAGCGTAGGAGGGGCGCTAGCAAGTTTATTGGCCACAGATACGCAGTATTTT. Translated: CASSVGGALASLLATDTQYF.

Only one count was recorded for this clone. The chain has TRBV19 and TRBJ2-3; TRBD1 might be the D (5 bases). This CDR3 contains 13 residues. Per the germline V gene, CDR1 is LNHDA and CDR2 is SQIVND (reference sequence). The germline V and J ends were trimmed by 9 bases and 2 bases, with 12 bases remaining between them. The CDR3 region is CASQPGSTDTQYF. The CDR3, as DNA: TGTGCCAGCCAGCCAGGGTCCACAGATACGCAGTATTTT.

The genes are TRBV27 and TRBJ2-2; D unclear. Germline CDR1 MNHEY, CDR2 SMNVEV (reference sequence). V lost 0 bases and J lost 4, with 3 bases in between. CDR3 length equals 13 residues. This chain's CDR3 is CASSLSGTGELFF. As DNA, the CDR3 is TGTGCCAGCAGTTTATCGGGCACCGGGGAGCTGTTTTTT.

V gene TRBV28 combines with J gene TRBJ1-2; unclear D gene. Trimming left V 3 bases short and J 0 bases short, with 5 bases between. The CDR3 is 13 residues long. CDR1 and CDR2 (germline): MDHEN, SYDVKM. CDR3 DNA sequence: TGTGCCAGCAGTTTTGCCACTAACTATGGCTACACCTTC. Protein product: CASSFATNYGYTF.

The V and J genes are TRBV21-1 and TRBJ2-1. TRBV21-1 is a pseudogene. This CDR3 spans 13 amino acids. The CDR3 region has the DNA TGTGCCAGCAGCAAAGAGGGAAGCAATGAGCAGTTCTTC. Translating gives CASSKEGSNEQFF.

V is TRBV19 and J is TRBJ2-7; 7 bases map to TRBD1. The V gene's germline CDR1 is LNHDA and CDR2 SQIVND (reference sequence). The CDR3 covers 13 residues. The trim removed 3 bases at V and 3 bases at J, leaving 2 bases unmatched. CDR3 protein: CASSMGQHYEQYF. The CDR3 DNA reads TGTGCCAGTAGTATGGGACAGCACTACGAGCAGTACTTC.

The V and J genes are TRBV28 and TRBJ1-1, with 9 bases aligning to TRBD1. V lost 3 bases to trimming and J lost 11 bases; unmatched junction nucleotides: 13. CDR1 MDHEN and CDR2 SYDVKM come from the germline V gene. There are 15 residues in the CDR3. CDR3: CASSFPPSVGTGAFF. The CDR3 DNA sequence: TGTGCCAGCAGTTTCCCACCCTCGGTCGGGACAGGGGCTTTCTTT.

The chain couples TRBV4-2 to TRBJ1-1, with 7 positions matching TRBD1. The trim removed 2 bases at V and 1 base at J, leaving 4 bases unmatched. The CDR3 totals 15 residues. Germline V gene data show CDR1 as LGHNA and CDR2 as YNFKEQ. The CDR3: CASSQLGTENTEAFF. CDR3 coding DNA: TGTGCCAGCAGCCAACTTGGGACAGAGAACACTGAAGCTTTCTTT.

The chain links TRBV5-6 to TRBJ2-5, with a possible D match to TRBD1 (5 bases). With the DNA end fitting TRBJ2-7 better, the J assignment may be wrong. The germline gives CDR1 SGHDT, CDR2 YYEEEE. CDR3 size: 13 residues. The DNA for the CDR3 is TGTGCCAGCAGCTTGGGACAGAGCTACGAGCAGTACTTC. Its protein is CASSLGQSYEQYF.

The table lists this clone with a count of one. The chain uses TRBV7-9 and TRBJ2-5; D gene unclear. The CDR3 runs 15 residues. From germline, CDR1 is SEHNR and CDR2 FQNEAQ (reference sequence). Trimming removed 11 bases from V and 4 bases from J, with 23 bases in between. Written as DNA, the CDR3 is TGTGCCGGCGTCGCGGTCGAGGCGGTTCGAGAGACCCAGTACTTC. Translation gives CAGVAVEAVRETQYF.

The chain employs TRBV7-8 and TRBJ1-4; the match to TRBD1 covers 8 bases. V lost 5 bases to trimming and J lost 8 bases; unmatched junction nucleotides: 10. Germline V gene data show CDR1 as SGHVS and CDR2 as FQNEAQ. The CDR3 length is 15 residues. CDR3: CASSLGQGVREKLFF. Here the CDR3 DNA reads TGTGCCAGCAGCCTCGGACAGGGCGTTCGGGAAAAACTGTTTTTT.

Turning to this clone: The junction departs from the called germline gene at one end, perhaps through a read error. V usage is TRBV6-1 and J usage is TRBJ2-7, with 15 bases fitting TRBD2. The germline V gene encodes CDR1 MNHNS and CDR2 SASEGT. This CDR3 contains 17 residues. The CDR3 region has the DNA TGTGCCATCAGTGGGACTAGCGGGGGGACTTCGCCCTACGAGCAGTACTTC. As protein: CAISGTSGGTSPYEQYF.

This clone was picked up a small number of times. The CDR3 coding sequence is TGCGCCAGCAGCTCCCCCGGGAGCCAAGAGACCCAGTACTTC. Encoded protein: CASSSPGSQETQYF. This chain connects TRBV5-1 to TRBJ2-5, with D perhaps matching TRBD2 (6 bases). This CDR3 is 14 amino acids long. V lost 3 bases to trimming and J lost 1 base, with 10 bases between them. Germline V gives CDR1 SGHRS, CDR2 YFSETQ.

This clone has just one count. The CDR3: CASSLGLAGIAQYF. Written as DNA, the CDR3 is TGTGCCAGCAGTCTGGGACTAGCGGGAATTGCGCAGTATTTT. The rearrangement links TRBV6-6 to TRBJ2-3, with 13 bases that match TRBD2. This CDR3 has 14 residues. V was pared by 5 bases and J by 10 bases, with 6 bases of the junction left unmatched. Germline loops: CDR1 MNHNY, CDR2 SVGAGI (reference sequence).

The rearrangement uses TRBV30 and TRBJ1-6; the D is unclear. Trimming left V 0 bases short and J 7 bases short, with 13 bases between. The CDR3 loop spans 15 amino acids. The V gene's germline CDR1 is GTSNPN and CDR2 SVGIG (reference sequence). This chain's CDR3 is CAWSVLLATNSPLHF. Written as DNA, the CDR3 is TGTGCCTGGAGTGTACTTCTTGCCACAAATTCACCCCTCCACTTT. The full variable domain, with the rest looked up from reference TRBV30 and TRBJ1-6, is SQTIHQWPATLVQPVGSPLSLECTVEGTSNPNLYWYRQAAGRGLQLLFYSVGIGQISSEVPQNLSASRPQDRQFILSSKKLLLSDSGFYLCAWSVLLATNSPLHFGNGTRLTVT.

The rearrangement joins TRBV30 to TRBJ1-4; D gene ambiguous. This CDR3 is 14 amino acids long. Trimming left V 2 bases short and J 8 bases short, with 15 bases between. The germline V gene encodes CDR1 GTSNPN and CDR2 SVGIG (reference sequence). The DNA for the CDR3 is TGTGCCTGGAGTAGACCGATTATTAAAGAAAAACTGTTTTTT. It is translated as CAWSRPIIKEKLFF.

The genes are TRBV19 and TRBJ2-2; no clear D. Germline CDR1 reads LNHDA; CDR2 reads SQIVND (reference sequence). V gave up 4 bases and J gave up 3 bases, with 6 bases separating them. The length of the CDR3 is 13 residues. This chain's CDR3 is CASSRRDTGELFF. Here the CDR3 DNA reads TGTGCCAGTAGTAGACGGGACACCGGGGAGCTGTTTTTT.

This clone was seen a single time. J is TRBJ2-7 and V is TRBV4-3; 8 bases align to TRBD1. This CDR3 comprises 15 residues. The germline V gene encodes CDR1 LGHNA and CDR2 YSLEER. Losses at the gene ends were 0 bases for V and 3 bases for J; bases not matched to a gene: 4. In DNA form, the CDR3 reads TGCGCCAGCAGCCAAGAATTGGACAGGGACTACGAGCAGTACTTC. This gives the protein CASSQELDRDYEQYF.